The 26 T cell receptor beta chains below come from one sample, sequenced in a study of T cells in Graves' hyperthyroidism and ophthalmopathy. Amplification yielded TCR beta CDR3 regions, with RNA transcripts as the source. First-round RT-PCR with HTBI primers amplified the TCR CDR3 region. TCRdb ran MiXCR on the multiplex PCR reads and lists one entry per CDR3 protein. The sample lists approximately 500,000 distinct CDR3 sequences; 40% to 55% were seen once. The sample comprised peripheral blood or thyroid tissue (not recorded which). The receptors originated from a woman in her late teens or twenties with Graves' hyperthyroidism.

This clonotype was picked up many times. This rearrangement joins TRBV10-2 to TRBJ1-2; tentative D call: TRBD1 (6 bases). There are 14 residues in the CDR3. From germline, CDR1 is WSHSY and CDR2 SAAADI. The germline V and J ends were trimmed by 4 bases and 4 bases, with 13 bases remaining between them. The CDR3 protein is CASSVMWTAYGYTF. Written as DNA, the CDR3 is TGCGCCAGCAGTGTGATGTGGACAGCCTATGGCTACACCTTC.

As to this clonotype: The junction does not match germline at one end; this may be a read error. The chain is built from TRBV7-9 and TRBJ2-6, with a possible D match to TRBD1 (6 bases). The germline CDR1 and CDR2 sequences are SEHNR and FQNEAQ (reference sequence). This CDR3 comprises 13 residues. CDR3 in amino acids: CASSNLGGNVLTF. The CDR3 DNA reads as TGTGCCAGCAGCAACCTAGGGGGCAACGTCCTGACTTTC.

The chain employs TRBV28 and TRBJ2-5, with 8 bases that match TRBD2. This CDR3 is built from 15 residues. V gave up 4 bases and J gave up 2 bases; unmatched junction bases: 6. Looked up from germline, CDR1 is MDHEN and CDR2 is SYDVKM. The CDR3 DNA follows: TGTGCCAGCAGTTCAACTAGCGGCGGGCAAGAGACCCAGTACTTC. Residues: CASSSTSGGQETQYF.

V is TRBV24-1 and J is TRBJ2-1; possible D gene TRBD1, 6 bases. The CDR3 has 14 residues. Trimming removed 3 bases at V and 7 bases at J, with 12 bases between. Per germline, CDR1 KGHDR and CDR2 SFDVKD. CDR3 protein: CATSDLTGLNEQFF. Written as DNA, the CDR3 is TGTGCCACCAGTGATCTTACAGGGCTGAATGAGCAGTTCTTC.

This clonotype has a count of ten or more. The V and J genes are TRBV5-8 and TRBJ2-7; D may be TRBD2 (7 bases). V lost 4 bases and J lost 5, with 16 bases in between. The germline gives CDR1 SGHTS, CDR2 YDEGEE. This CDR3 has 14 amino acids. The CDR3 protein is CASSPEAGADEQYF. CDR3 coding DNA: TGTGCCAGCAGCCCCGAGGCGGGGGCAGACGAGCAGTACTTC.

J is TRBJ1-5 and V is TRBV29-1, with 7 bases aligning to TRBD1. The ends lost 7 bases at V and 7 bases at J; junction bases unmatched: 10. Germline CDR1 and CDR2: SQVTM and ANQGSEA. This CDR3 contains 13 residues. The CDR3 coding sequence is TGCAGCGCTTTGGACCAGGGGGGGCAGCCCCAGCATTTT. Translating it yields CSALDQGGQPQHF.

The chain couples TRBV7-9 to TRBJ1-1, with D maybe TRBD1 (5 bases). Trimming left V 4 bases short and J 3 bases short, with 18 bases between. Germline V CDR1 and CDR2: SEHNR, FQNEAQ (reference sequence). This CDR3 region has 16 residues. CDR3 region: CASSYSGRDYDTEAFF. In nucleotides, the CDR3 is TGTGCCAGCAGCTATAGCGGGAGGGACTACGACACTGAAGCTTTCTTT.

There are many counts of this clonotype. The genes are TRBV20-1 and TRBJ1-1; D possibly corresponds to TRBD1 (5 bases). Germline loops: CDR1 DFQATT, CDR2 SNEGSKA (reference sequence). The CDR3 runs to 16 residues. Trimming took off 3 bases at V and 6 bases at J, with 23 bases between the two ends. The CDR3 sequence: CSARDMRQGTLAEAFF. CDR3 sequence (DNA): TGCAGTGCTAGGGACATGAGGCAGGGAACCCTAGCTGAAGCTTTCTTT.

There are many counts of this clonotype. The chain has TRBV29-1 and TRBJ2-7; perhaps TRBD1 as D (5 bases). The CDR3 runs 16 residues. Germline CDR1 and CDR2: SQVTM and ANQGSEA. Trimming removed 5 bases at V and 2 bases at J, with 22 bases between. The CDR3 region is CSVTILPPGITYEQYF. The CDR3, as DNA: TGCAGCGTTACCATCCTACCACCAGGGATAACCTACGAGCAGTACTTC.

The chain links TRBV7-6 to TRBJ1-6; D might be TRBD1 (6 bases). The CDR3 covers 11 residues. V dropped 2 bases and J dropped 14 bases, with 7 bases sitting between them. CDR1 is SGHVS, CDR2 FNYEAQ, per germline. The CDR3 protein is CASSLWTALHF. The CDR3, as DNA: TGTGCCAGCAGCTTATGGACAGCCCTCCACTTT. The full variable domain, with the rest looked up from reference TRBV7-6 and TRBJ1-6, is GAGVSQSPRYKVTKRGQDVALRCDPISGHVSLYWYRQALGQGPEFLTYFNYEAQQDKSGLPNDRFSAERPEGSISTLTIQRTEQRDSAMYRCASSLWTALHFGNGTRLTVT.

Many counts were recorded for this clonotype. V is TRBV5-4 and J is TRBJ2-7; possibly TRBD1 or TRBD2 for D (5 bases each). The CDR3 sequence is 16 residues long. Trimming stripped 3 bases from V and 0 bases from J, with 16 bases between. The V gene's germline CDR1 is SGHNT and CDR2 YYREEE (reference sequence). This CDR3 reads CASSSDRDLASYEQYF. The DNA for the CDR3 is TGTGCCAGCAGCTCCGACCGGGACCTCGCCTCCTACGAGCAGTACTTC.

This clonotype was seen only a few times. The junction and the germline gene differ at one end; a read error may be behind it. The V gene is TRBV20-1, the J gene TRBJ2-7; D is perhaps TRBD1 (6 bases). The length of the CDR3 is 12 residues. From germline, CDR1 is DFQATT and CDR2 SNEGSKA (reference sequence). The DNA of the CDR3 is TGCAGTGCTAGACAGGGGTCGGAAGAGCAGTACTTT. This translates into CSARQGSEEQYF.

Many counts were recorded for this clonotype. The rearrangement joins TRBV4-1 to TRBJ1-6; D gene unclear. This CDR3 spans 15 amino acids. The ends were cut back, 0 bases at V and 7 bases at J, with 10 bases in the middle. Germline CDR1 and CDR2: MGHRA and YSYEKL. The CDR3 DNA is TGCGCCAGCAGCCAAGATCGCACACAGAATTCACCCCTCCACTTT. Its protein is CASSQDRTQNSPLHF.

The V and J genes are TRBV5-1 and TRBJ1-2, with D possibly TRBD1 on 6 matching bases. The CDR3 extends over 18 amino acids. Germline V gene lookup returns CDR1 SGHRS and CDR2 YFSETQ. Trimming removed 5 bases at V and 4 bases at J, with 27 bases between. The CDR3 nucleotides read TGCGCCAGCAGTCTGACTAGCGGCACAGGGAGTAGCGGCTATGGCTACACCTTC. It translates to CASSLTSGTGSSGYGYTF. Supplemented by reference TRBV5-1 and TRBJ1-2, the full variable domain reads KAGVTQTPRYLIKTRGQQVTLSCSPISGHRSVSWYQQTPGQGLQFLFEYFSETQRNKGNFPGRFSGRQFSNSRSEMNVSTLELGDSALYLCASSLTSGTGSSGYGYTFGSGTRLTVV.

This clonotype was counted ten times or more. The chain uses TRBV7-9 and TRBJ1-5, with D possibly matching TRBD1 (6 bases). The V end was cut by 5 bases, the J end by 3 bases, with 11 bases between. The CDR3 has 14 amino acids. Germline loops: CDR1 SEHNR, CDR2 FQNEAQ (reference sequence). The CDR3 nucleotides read TGTGCCAGCAGCAAAGGACAGTACAATCAGCCCCAGCATTTT. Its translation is CASSKGQYNQPQHF.

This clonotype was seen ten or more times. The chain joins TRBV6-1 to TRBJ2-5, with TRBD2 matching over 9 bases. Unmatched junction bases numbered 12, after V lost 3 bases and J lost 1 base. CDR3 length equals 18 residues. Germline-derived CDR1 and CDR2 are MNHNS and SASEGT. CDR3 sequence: CASSEVSGSEGPQETQYF. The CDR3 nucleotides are TGTGCCAGCAGTGAGGTTAGCGGGAGTGAGGGGCCCCAAGAGACCCAGTACTTC.

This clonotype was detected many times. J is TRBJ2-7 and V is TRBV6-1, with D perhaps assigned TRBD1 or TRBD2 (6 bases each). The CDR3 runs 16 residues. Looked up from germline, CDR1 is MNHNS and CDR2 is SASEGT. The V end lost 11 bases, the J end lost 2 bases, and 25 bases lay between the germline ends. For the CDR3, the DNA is TGTGCCGCAAACAGGGTGGAGGGACCACTTCCCTACGAGCAGTACTTC. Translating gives CAANRVEGPLPYEQYF.

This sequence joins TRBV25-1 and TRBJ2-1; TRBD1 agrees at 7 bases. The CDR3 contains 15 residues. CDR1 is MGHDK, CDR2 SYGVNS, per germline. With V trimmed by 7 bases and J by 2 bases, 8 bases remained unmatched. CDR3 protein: CASTRTGQTYNEQFF. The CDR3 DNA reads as TGTGCCAGCACCCGAACGGGACAGACCTACAATGAGCAGTTCTTC.

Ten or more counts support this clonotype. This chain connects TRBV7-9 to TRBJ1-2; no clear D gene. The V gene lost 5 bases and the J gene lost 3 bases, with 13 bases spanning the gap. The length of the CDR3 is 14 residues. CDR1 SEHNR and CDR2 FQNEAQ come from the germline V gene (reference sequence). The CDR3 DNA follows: TGTGCCAGCAGCCCACGGAGTACCCACTATGGCTACACCTTC. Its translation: CASSPRSTHYGYTF.

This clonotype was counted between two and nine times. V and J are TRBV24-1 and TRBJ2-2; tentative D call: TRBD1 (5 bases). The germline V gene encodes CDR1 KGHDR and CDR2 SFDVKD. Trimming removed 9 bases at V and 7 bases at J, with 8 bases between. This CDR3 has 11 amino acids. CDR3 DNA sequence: TGTGCCACCTCAGGACACGGGGAGCTGTTTTTT. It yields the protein CATSGHGELFF.

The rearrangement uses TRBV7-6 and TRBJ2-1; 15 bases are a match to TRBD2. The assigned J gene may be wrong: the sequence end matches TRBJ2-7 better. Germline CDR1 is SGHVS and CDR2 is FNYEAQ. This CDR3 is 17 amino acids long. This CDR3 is CASSPGLAGGPSNEQYF. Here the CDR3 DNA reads TGTGCCAGCAGCCCCGGACTAGCGGGAGGGCCCTCCAATGAGCAGTACTTC.

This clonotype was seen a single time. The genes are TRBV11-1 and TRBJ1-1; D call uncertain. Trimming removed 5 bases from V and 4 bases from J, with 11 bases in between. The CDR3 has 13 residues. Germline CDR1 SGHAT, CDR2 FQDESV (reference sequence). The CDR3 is CASSDGASTEAFF. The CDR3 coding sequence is TGTGCCAGCAGCGACGGCGCGAGCACTGAAGCTTTCTTT.

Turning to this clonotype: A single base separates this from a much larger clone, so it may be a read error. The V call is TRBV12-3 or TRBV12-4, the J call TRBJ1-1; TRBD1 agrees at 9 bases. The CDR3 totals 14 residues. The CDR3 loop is CAISYVDRGTEAFF. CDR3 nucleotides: TGTGCCATCAGTTACGTGGACAGGGGCACTGAAGCTTTCTTT.

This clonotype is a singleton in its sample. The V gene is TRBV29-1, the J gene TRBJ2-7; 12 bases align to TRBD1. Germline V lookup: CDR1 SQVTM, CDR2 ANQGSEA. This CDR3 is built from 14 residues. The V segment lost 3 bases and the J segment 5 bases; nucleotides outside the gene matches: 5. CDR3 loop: CSVDGTGGRDEQYF. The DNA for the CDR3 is TGCAGCGTTGACGGGACAGGGGGCAGGGACGAGCAGTACTTC.

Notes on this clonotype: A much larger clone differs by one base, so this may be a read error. CDR3 nucleotide sequence: TGCAGCACTCACAGGGGGTCAGGCGATGAGCAGTTCTTC. Translating it yields CSTHRGSGDEQFF. V usage is TRBV29-1 and J usage is TRBJ2-1; 8 bases match TRBD1. In germline, CDR1 is SQVTM, CDR2 ANQGSEA. The CDR3 is 13 residues long. V dropped 8 bases and J dropped 8; count of bases not matched to a gene: 11.

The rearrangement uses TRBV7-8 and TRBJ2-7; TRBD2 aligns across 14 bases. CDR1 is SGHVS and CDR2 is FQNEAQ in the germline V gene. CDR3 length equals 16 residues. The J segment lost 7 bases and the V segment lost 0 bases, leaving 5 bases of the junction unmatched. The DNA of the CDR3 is TGTGCCAGCAGCTTAGCGGGACTAGCGGGAGCTCGAGAGCAGTACTTC. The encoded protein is CASSLAGLAGAREQYF.